These 19 T cell receptor beta chains were all obtained from the same sample, sequenced in a study of human T cells and chemical hapten exposure. Regarding time point: patch test 3, about 24 weeks after DPC sensitization. Documented treatment: therapeutic diphenylcyclopropenone sensitization with weekly scalp DPC. Total RNA was isolated from unfractionated whole blood. Each CDR3 protein is one row after TCRdb ran MiXCR on the RACE reads. The sample holds fewer than 50,000 distinct CDR3 sequences, more than 9% seen once. The sample consisted of whole blood, taken in connection with sensitization to the hapten diphenylcyclopropenone (DPC). The source of these receptors is a man in his fifties with alopecia areata. Some clones in this sample may be carry-over from other donors' samples.

The chain links TRBV20-1 to TRBJ2-4, with TRBD1 as a possible D gene (6 bases). Germline values: CDR1 DFQATT, CDR2 SNEGSKA (reference sequence). V was pared by 2 bases and J by 1 base, with 12 bases between. The CDR3 sequence is 15 residues long. This CDR3 is CSARRQEPAKNIQYF. CDR3 in DNA: TGCAGTGCTAGAAGACAGGAGCCCGCCAAAAACATTCAGTACTTC.

This clonotype occurred many times. The chain uses TRBV21-1 and TRBJ1-5. TRBV21-1 is labeled a pseudogene. The CDR3 is 14 residues long. The CDR3 loop is CASSYYLGGKPQHF. The CDR3 DNA follows: TGTGCCAGCAGCTACTACTTGGGTGGTAAGCCCCAGCATTTT.

This clonotype was observed a few times. This sequence joins TRBV10-1 and TRBJ1-2; D not certain. V lost 6 bases, J lost 5 bases, and 13 bases lay in between. CDR3 length equals 13 residues. Germline V gene lookup returns CDR1 WNHNN and CDR2 SYGVQD (reference sequence). In nucleotides, the CDR3 is TGCGCCAGCAGACCAGGCTTGACTTATGGCTACACCTTC. Its protein is CASRPGLTYGYTF.

There are a few counts of this clonotype. V and J are TRBV27 and TRBJ2-1, with 10 bases fitting TRBD2. The V and J ends lost 6 bases and 7 bases, in that order; junction bases with no gene match: 6. The CDR3 extends over 14 amino acids. Germline V CDR1 and CDR2: MNHEY, SMNVEV (reference sequence). CDR3 sequence reads: CASRLAGVGNEQFF. For the CDR3, the DNA is TGTGCCAGCAGGCTAGCGGGAGTTGGAAATGAGCAGTTCTTC.

This clonotype was picked up many times. The chain is built from TRBV18 and TRBJ1-1; no definite D call. The CDR3 has 13 amino acids. The ends were cut back, 2 bases at V and 3 bases at J, with 7 bases in the middle. The germline V gene has CDR1 KGHSH and CDR2 LQKENI. The chain's CDR3 is CASSPTEDTEAFF. Here the CDR3 DNA reads TGTGCCAGCTCACCAACGGAGGACACTGAAGCTTTCTTT.

In this sample, this clonotype turned up many times. The junction does not match germline at one end; this may be a read error. V usage is TRBV3-1 and J usage is TRBJ2-7, with TRBD1 as a possible D gene (6 bases). Germline loops: CDR1 LGHDT, CDR2 YNNKEL (reference sequence). The CDR3 covers 12 residues. CDR3 region: CASSQGNRERTF. DNA for the CDR3: TGTGCCAGCAGCCAAGGAAACAGGGAAAGGACCTTC.

This clonotype has just a few counts. Mismatch with germline at one junction end may stem from a read error. V and J are TRBV6-6 and TRBJ2-3, with a weak D call TRBD1 (5 bases). From germline, CDR1 is MNHNY and CDR2 SVGAGI (reference sequence). The CDR3 has 15 residues. Here the CDR3 reads CASSHSNRYTDTQYF. As DNA, the CDR3 is TGTGCCAGCAGTCACTCCAACAGGTACACAGATACGCAGTATTTT.

The V and J genes are TRBV5-1 and TRBJ1-1; D may be TRBD1 (6 bases). The CDR3 sequence is 16 residues long. Between the trimmed V and J ends, which lost 4 bases and 0 bases, there was a span of 16 bases. Germline V gene sequence: CDR1 SGHRS, CDR2 YFSETQ. CDR3 region: CASSPAFGGLNTEAFF. CDR3 nucleotide sequence: TGCGCCAGCAGCCCGGCCTTTGGGGGCCTGAACACTGAAGCTTTCTTT.

In its sample, this clonotype was seen many times. The chain carries TRBV5-1 and TRBJ1-1; D possibly corresponds to TRBD1 (6 bases). This CDR3 is built from 13 residues. With 4 bases removed from V and 7 bases from J, the gap between germline ends came to 14 bases. CDR1 and CDR2 from the germline V gene are SGHRS and YFSETQ. CDR3 sequence (DNA): TGCGCCAGCAGCCTAACAGGGTCCAATGAAGCTTTCTTT. Protein: CASSLTGSNEAFF. Full variable domain (remainder filled in from reference TRBV5-1 and TRBJ1-1): KAGVTQTPRYLIKTRGQQVTLSCSPISGHRSVSWYQQTPGQGLQFLFEYFSETQRNKGNFPGRFSGRQFSNSRSEMNVSTLELGDSALYLCASSLTGSNEAFFGQGTRLTVV.

This clonotype was found a few times. The chain is built from TRBV4-1 and TRBJ2-1; TRBD2 agrees at 9 bases. Losses at the gene ends were 4 bases for V and 4 bases for J; bases not matched to a gene: 8. CDR1 is MGHRA, CDR2 YSYEKL, per germline. The CDR3 covers 16 residues. CDR3 in amino acids: CASSPGAGGPYNEQFF. Here the CDR3 DNA reads TGCGCCAGCAGCCCTGGAGCGGGAGGTCCTTACAATGAGCAGTTCTTC.

In DNA form, the CDR3 reads TGTGCCAGCAGCCCCCGCGGGTGGCCGCAAGGCTATGGCTACACCTTC. Translated: CASSPRGWPQGYGYTF. The chain joins TRBV6-5 to TRBJ1-2; D call uncertain. The CDR3 is 16 amino acids. V was cut by 6 bases and J by 4 bases, with 21 bases left in between. CDR1 and CDR2 (germline): MNHEY, SVGAGI.

The CDR3 here is CASSYRGLEQFF. The CDR3 DNA follows: TGTGCCAGCAGTTACAGGGGGCTGGAGCAGTTCTTC. V is TRBV6-2 or TRBV6-3 and J is TRBJ2-1; TRBD1 agrees at 7 bases. Germline assignment: CDR1 MNHEY and CDR2 SVGEGT. V trimming: 2 bases; J trimming: 10 bases; junction bases outside the gene matches: 2. The CDR3 spans 12 residues.

This clonotype was seen many times. The rearrangement links TRBV5-6 to TRBJ2-5, with D maybe TRBD2 (6 bases). The CDR3 extends over 14 amino acids. The V end lost 5 bases, the J end lost 4 bases, and 15 bases lay between the germline ends. Germline CDR1 is SGHDT and CDR2 is YYEEEE. This chain's CDR3 is CASSRDSSGETQYF. In DNA form, the CDR3 reads TGTGCCAGCAGTCGGGACTCCTCAGGAGAGACCCAGTACTTC.

This chain uses TRBV4-1 with TRBJ2-7, with no clear D. Between the trimmed V and J ends, which lost 0 bases and 2 bases, there was a span of 14 bases. Germline V gene sequence: CDR1 MGHRA, CDR2 YSYEKL. The CDR3 contains 16 residues. In DNA, the CDR3 is TGCGCCAGCAGCCAAGATTATCCAGGCGGCACCTACGAGCAGTACTTC. Translating it yields CASSQDYPGGTYEQYF.

This clonotype has at least ten counts. J is TRBJ1-5 and V is TRBV19; weak D call: TRBD1 (6 bases). The V end lost 2 bases, the J end lost 4 bases, and 15 bases lay between the germline ends. The CDR3 has 16 residues. The germline V gene has CDR1 LNHDA and CDR2 SQIVND (reference sequence). CDR3 in amino acids: CASSISQGPGNQPQHF. The CDR3 DNA is TGTGCCAGTAGTATAAGTCAGGGGCCCGGGAATCAGCCCCAGCATTTT.

The table lists this clonotype with many counts. The V call is TRBV4-3, the J call TRBJ1-1; TRBD1 might be the D (5 bases). Germline V gene lookup returns CDR1 LGHNA and CDR2 YSLEER. The length of the CDR3 is 15 residues. Trimming took 1 base from V and 5 from J, leaving 14 bases between them. CDR3 protein: CASSQVLSGATEAFF. The DNA for the CDR3 is TGCGCCAGCAGCCAAGTCCTCTCTGGGGCGACTGAAGCTTTCTTT.

J is TRBJ2-1 and V is TRBV28; TRBD2 agrees at 11 bases. The CDR3 runs 16 residues. V dropped 6 bases and J dropped 10; count of bases not matched to a gene: 14. CDR1 MDHEN and CDR2 SYDVKM come from the germline V gene. The CDR3 nucleotides are TGTGCCAGCAGCCCTGGTACTAGCGGGAGCCCCGGGGAGCAGTTCTTC. Encoded protein: CASSPGTSGSPGEQFF.

This CDR3 reads CASSLNNRGNSPLHF. CDR3 in DNA: TGCGCCAGCAGCTTGAACAACAGGGGAAACTCACCCCTCCACTTT. V usage is TRBV5-1 and J usage is TRBJ1-6; 7 nucleotides agree with TRBD1. Germline V CDR1 and CDR2: SGHRS, YFSETQ. The V gene end was trimmed by 1 base and the J gene end by 10 bases; junction bases not matched to a gene: 8. CDR3 size: 15 residues.

This clonotype was picked up a small number of times. CDR3 bases: TGTGCCAGCAGCACCAGGGGACGCACAGATACGCAGTATTTT. It yields the protein CASSTRGRTDTQYF. The chain links TRBV2 to TRBJ2-3, with D tentatively TRBD1 (6 bases). The CDR3 length is 14 residues. The germline CDR1 and CDR2 sequences are SNHLY and FYNNEI. The ends were cut back, 6 bases at V and 1 base at J, with 11 bases in the middle. The complete variable domain, with remaining parts taken from reference TRBV2 and TRBJ2-3, reads EPEVTQTPSHQVTQMGQEVILRCVPISNHLYFYWYRQILGQKVEFLVSFYNNEISEKSEIFDDQFSVERPDGSNFTLKIRSTKLEDSAMYFCASSTRGRTDTQYFGPGTRLTVL.